The TCR beta chain described here comes from a study of blood T cell repertoires in COVID-19. Germline trimming cut 0 bases from V and 4 bases from J; bases unmatched to any gene: 10. The CDR3 is 16 residues long. Germline V gives CDR1 SGDLS, CDR2 YYNGEE. Method: immunoSEQ multiplex PCR; TCRdb's copy keeps in-frame clones and lacks some. The sample has more than 100,000 clones, more than 75% seen once. The sample consisted of peripheral blood. The genes are TRBV9 and TRBJ2-7, with 7 bases identical to TRBD2. The receptor was isolated from a human donor in a cohort sampled during active COVID-19. The CDR3 sequence is CASSVGVGGEPYEQYF. DNA for the CDR3: TGTGCCAGCAGCGTAGGGGTTGGGGGGGAGCCTTACGAGCAGTACTTC.